This T cell receptor beta chain derives from a study of CD8 T cells in ankylosing spondylitis. Study observations and caveats: There were earlier reports of some motif variants in reactive arthritis synovial fluid and blood. Ankylosing spondylitis blood appeared to carry a characteristic TCR beta motif of eight or nine highly homologous variants.

Molecular-barcoded quantitative 5'-RACE produced these TCR beta libraries. Using its own MiXCR run on the 5' RACE reads, TCRdb lists one record per CDR3 protein. The table has 230,000 or so distinct CDR3 sequences, 15% to 20% seen once. This clonotype appeared a few times. What it binds is unknown. The CDR3 totals 12 residues. CDR1 MNHEY and CDR2 SMNVEV come from the germline V gene (reference sequence). Germline trimming cut 6 bases from V and 6 bases from J; bases unmatched to any gene: 2. This chain uses TRBV27 with TRBJ2-7, with TRBD1 matching 10 bases. Sequenced material: blood, either unsorted or a sorted T cell fraction (not recorded which). The sequence was collected from a male donor with ankylosing spondylitis or in good health (not recorded which). The CDR3 spells CASRGTGAEQYF. Here the CDR3 DNA reads TGTGCCAGCAGGGGGACAGGGGCCGAGCAGTACTTC.